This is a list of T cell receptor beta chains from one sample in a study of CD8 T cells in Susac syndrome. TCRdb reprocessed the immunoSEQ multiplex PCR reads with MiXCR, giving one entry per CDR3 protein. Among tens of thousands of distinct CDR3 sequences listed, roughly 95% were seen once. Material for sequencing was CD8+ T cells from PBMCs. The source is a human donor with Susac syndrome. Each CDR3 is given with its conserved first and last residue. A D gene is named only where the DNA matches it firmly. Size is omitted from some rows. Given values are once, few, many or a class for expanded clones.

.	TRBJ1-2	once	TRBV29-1	TGCAGCGTTGAAGGCGGTCCGGGGGCTTTGGGGACTAACTATGGCTACACCTTC	CSVEGGPGALGTNYGYTF
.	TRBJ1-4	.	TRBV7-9	TGTGCCAGCAGTCATTACACAGCAACTAATGAAAAACTGTTTTTT	CASSHYTATNEKLFF
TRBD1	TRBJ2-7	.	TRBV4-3	TGCGCCAGCAGCCAAGATCTGGGACAGCTTACCTACGAGCAGTACTTC	CASSQDLGQLTYEQYF
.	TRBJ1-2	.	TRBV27	TGTGCCAGCAGTATAGGGGGTAACTATGGCTACACCTTC	CASSIGGNYGYTF
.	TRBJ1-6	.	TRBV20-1	TGCAGTGCTACAAGACAGGAGACCTATAATTCACCCCTCCACTTT	CSATRQETYNSPLHF
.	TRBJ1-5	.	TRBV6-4	TGTGCCAGCAGTCGGGTGGGGCACTATAGCAATCAGCCCCAGCATTTT	CASSRVGHYSNQPQHF
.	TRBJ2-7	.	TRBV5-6	TGTGCCAGCAGCTTGGTTGCTAGCTCCCACGAGCAGTACTTC	CASSLVASSHEQYF
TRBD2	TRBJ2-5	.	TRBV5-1	TGCGCCAGCAGCTGGAGACTAGCGGAAGAGACCCAGTACTTC	CASSWRLAEETQYF
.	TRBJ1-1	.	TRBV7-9	TGTGCCAGCAGCCCGACAGGAATGAACACTGAAGCTTTCTTT	CASSPTGMNTEAFF
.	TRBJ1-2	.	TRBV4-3	TGCGCCAGCAGCCAAGATCCGGCCAGTAACTATGGCTACACCTTC	CASSQDPASNYGYTF
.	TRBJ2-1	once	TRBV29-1	TGCAGCGTCCGACCAGCAGATGAGCAGTTCTTC	CSVRPADEQFF
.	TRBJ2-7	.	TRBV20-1	TGCAGTGCTAGAGATGAAGGAGCCACTGAGCAGTACTTC	CSARDEGATEQYF
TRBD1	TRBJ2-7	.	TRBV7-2	TGTGCCAGCAGCTTACCAGGAGGCAGGGGGAACGAGCAGTACTTC	CASSLPGGRGNEQYF
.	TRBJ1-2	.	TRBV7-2	TGTGCCAGCAGCCCGGAGGCCGGCGCCCCCAACTATGGCTACACCTTC	CASSPEAGAPNYGYTF
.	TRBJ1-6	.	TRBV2	TGTGCCAGCAGTGAAGATGACGGGGCGAGCTCCTATAATTCACCCCTCCACTTT	CASSEDDGASSYNSPLHF
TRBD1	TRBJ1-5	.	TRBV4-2	TGTGCCAGCAGCCAAGGTTCCGGGACAGGGAGCAATCAGCCCCAGCATTTT	CASSQGSGTGSNQPQHF
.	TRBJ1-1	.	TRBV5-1	TGCGCCAGCAGCTTGGGACAGGCGGGGTCTGAAGCTTTCTTT	CASSLGQAGSEAFF
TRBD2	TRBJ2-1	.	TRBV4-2	TGTGCCAGCAGCCGGAAGACTAGCGGGAACTACAATGAGCAGTTCTTC	CASSRKTSGNYNEQFF
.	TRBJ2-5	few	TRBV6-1	TGTGCCAGCAGGCCTACTGGGGGTGGAGAGACCCAGTACTTC	CASRPTGGGETQYF
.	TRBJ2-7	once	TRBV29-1	TGCAGCGTCCAATGGGGGGGCCAGCCCATAAATTACTTC	CSVQWGGQPINYF
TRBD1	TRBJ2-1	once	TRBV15	TGTGCCACTCAACAGCAACAGGGGGAGCAGTTCTTC	CATQQQQGEQFF
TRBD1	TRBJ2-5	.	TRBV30	TGTGCCTGGAGTGGGGACAGGGGGCGGAAGACCCAGTACTTC	CAWSGDRGRKTQYF
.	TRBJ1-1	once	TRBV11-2	TGTGCCAGCAGCTCCGAACAGGGCTCCACTGAAGCTTTCTTT	CASSSEQGSTEAFF
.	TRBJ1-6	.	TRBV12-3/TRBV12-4	TGTGCCAGCAGGCACGGACCGCTGAGCTCCTATAATTCACCCCTCCACTTT	CASRHGPLSSYNSPLHF